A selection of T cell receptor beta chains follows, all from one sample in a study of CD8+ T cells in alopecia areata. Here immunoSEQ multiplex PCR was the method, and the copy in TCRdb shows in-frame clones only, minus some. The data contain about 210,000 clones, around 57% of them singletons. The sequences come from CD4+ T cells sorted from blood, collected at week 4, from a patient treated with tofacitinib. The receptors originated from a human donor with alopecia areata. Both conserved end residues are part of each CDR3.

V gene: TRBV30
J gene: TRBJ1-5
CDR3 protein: CAWSRVSNQPQHF

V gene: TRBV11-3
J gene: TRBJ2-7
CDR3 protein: CASSLEMGQGTYEQYF

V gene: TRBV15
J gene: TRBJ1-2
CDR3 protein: CATSRISGTGYGYTF

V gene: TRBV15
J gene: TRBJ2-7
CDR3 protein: CATSSLRGKEQYF

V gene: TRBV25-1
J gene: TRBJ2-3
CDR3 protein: CASSEYPGADTQYF

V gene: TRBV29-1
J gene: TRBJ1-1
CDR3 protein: CSVEVITSGFGTEAFF

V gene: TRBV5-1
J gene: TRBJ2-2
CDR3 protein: CASSGGLAGLNTGELFF

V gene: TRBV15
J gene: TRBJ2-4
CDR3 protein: CATSRGRGQMNIQYF

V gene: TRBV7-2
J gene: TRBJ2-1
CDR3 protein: CASSPRLAGNEQFF

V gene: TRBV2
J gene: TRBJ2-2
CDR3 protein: CASSSGQGFGNTGELFF

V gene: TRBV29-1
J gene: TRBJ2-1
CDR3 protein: CSVEVTSGGAGEQFF